What follows are 7 T cell receptor beta chains derived from one specimen sequenced in a study of radiotherapy plus CTLA-4 blockade in lung cancer. Clones were read by immunoSEQ multiplex PCR, and TCRdb kept only the in-frame ones, dropping some. The sample has more than 90,000 clones; around 88% are singletons. This specimen was peripheral blood, taken from a patient treated with radiotherapy plus ipilimumab. The receptors here all came from a human donor with non-small cell lung cancer that progressed on radiotherapy plus ipilimumab.

This chain uses TRBV7-2 with TRBJ1-5; a weak D match, TRBD1 (5 bases). Trimming took 0 bases from V and 7 from J, leaving 19 bases between them. CDR1 and CDR2 (germline): SGHTA, FQGNSA. This CDR3 spans 17 amino acids. The CDR3, as DNA: TGTGCCAGCAGCTTAGCGCTTGGGCCAGGGTCCAGGCAGCCCCAGCATTTT. It is translated as CASSLALGPGSRQPQHF.

The gene calls are TRBV7-9 and TRBJ2-5; D may be TRBD2 (6 bases). The length of the CDR3 is 11 residues. The germline V gene encodes CDR1 SEHNR and CDR2 FQNEAQ (reference sequence). The germline V and J ends were trimmed by 4 bases and 11 bases, with 11 bases remaining between them. The CDR3 here is CASSSGRGQYF. Here the CDR3 DNA reads TGTGCCAGCAGCTCCGGACGGGGGCAGTACTTC.

The chain combines TRBV30 with TRBJ2-7; TRBD2 matches at 10 bases. The CDR3 has 16 residues. V lost 3 bases and J lost 3; bases outside the gene matches: 11. Germline V gives CDR1 GTSNPN, CDR2 SVGIG (reference sequence). CDR3 amino acids: CAWSRPPGTSVYEQYF. In DNA form, the CDR3 reads TGTGCCTGGAGCAGACCCCCTGGGACTAGCGTCTACGAGCAGTACTTC.

The rearrangement links TRBV5-1 to TRBJ1-2, with 7 positions matching TRBD1. V lost 0 bases and J lost 7; bases outside the gene matches: 9. The CDR3 has 15 residues. CDR1 SGHRS and CDR2 YFSETQ come from the germline V gene. CDR3 nucleotide sequence: TGCGCCAGCAGCTTGGACAGGGGCTTTCCCCGTGGCTACACCTTC. Its translation: CASSLDRGFPRGYTF.

The V gene is TRBV7-6, the J gene TRBJ2-1, with 7 bases identical to TRBD2. Germline-derived CDR1 and CDR2 are SGHVS and FNYEAQ. V was pared by 3 bases and J by 4 bases, with 9 bases of the junction left unmatched. There are 16 residues in the CDR3. The CDR3 region has the DNA TGTGCCAGCAGCTTCGCGTCGGGAGGATGGTACAATGAGCAGTTCTTC. Its protein product is CASSFASGGWYNEQFF.

This clone was recorded only once. The rearrangement links TRBV7-2 to TRBJ2-5; D perhaps matches TRBD2 (6 bases). The CDR3 has 13 residues. Looked up from germline, CDR1 is SGHTA and CDR2 is FQGNSA. V lost 7 bases and J 1 base, leaving 10 bases between the germline ends. The CDR3 protein is CASNPTSQETQYF. DNA of the CDR3: TGTGCCAGCAACCCGACTAGCCAAGAGACCCAGTACTTC.

The V gene is TRBV18, the J gene TRBJ1-1; no firm D call. This CDR3 comprises 14 residues. V lost 3 bases and J 0 bases, leaving 8 bases between the germline ends. Looked up from germline, CDR1 is KGHSH and CDR2 is LQKENI. Written as DNA, the CDR3 is TGTGCCAGCTCACCTAAAGCCTTGAACACTGAAGCTTTCTTT. Translated, it gives CASSPKALNTEAFF.